These 11 T cell receptor beta chains were all obtained from the same sample, sequenced in a study of regulatory T cells in long-lasting Graves disease (dated by TCRdb to about 2021). Libraries were made using multiplex PCR. The sequencer listed for this sample is Illumina HiSeq 4000. TCR beta libraries were built with iRepertoire HTBI primers and Arm-PCR amplification of CDR3 regions. TCRdb redid the processing of the public reads, applying fastp at Q25 and MiXCR, and retained in-frame beta chains. Every entry covers one CDR3 protein and lists the most common genes and DNA from its rows. The sample table lists 350,000 to 400,000 distinct CDR3 sequences, about 17% of them with a count of one. The top ten clonotypes cover around 20% of the sample. The time point label, read with the paper, signifies: newly diagnosed GD, antithyroid drugs for less than 3 months. RNA was extracted from PBMCs in TRIzol for both TCR sequencing and RNA sequencing.

In addition, the sample was reused for a study of T cells in Graves' hyperthyroidism and ophthalmopathy.

The sample in question was peripheral blood mononuclear cells (PBMCs), obtained at new diagnosis, from a patient treated with antithyroid drugs. The receptor source for this set is a woman under 30 with Graves disease. Donor details come from another sample of the same person, matched by shared clones.

This clonotype was recorded a few times. V and J are TRBV28 and TRBJ1-5, with D possibly matching TRBD1 (5 bases). V lost 6 bases and J 6 bases, leaving 9 bases between the germline ends. This CDR3 has 12 amino acids. The germline gives CDR1 MDHEN, CDR2 SYDVKM. CDR3 sequence reads: CASRKGTQPQHF. The CDR3 nucleotides are TGTGCCAGCAGAAAAGGGACTCAGCCCCAGCATTTT.

The V and J genes are TRBV12-3 or TRBV12-4 and TRBJ2-7; perhaps TRBD1 as D (6 bases). The CDR3 spans 13 residues. Trimming stripped 3 bases from V and 2 bases from J, with 8 bases between. As DNA, the CDR3 is TGTGCCAGCAGTTTTTGGGACACCTACGAGCAGTACTTC. It translates to CASSFWDTYEQYF.

The sample holds many counts of this clonotype. The chain combines TRBV5-5 with TRBJ1-6; a possible D gene is TRBD1 (6 bases). The CDR3 consists of 15 residues. The V gene's germline CDR1 is SGHKS and CDR2 YYEKEE (reference sequence). Trimming removed 0 bases at V and 10 bases at J, with 14 bases between. CDR3 protein: CASSLGGGIHSPLHF. The CDR3, as DNA: TGTGCCAGCAGCTTGGGAGGGGGAATACACTCACCCCTCCACTTT.

This clonotype appeared many times. The chain links TRBV7-3 to TRBJ2-1; either TRBD1 or TRBD2 may fit D (7 bases each). This CDR3 region has 14 residues. V was cut by 5 bases and J by 5 bases, with 13 bases left in between. CDR1 and CDR2 (germline): SGHTA, FQGTGA. CDR3 coding DNA: TGTGCCAGCAGCCAGGGGGGGGCCCACAATGAGCAGTTCTTC. Amino acids: CASSQGGAHNEQFF.

This clonotype was recorded at least ten times. The V and J genes are TRBV5-1 and TRBJ2-7; TRBD2 matches 13 bases. Germline trimming cut 3 bases from V and 0 bases from J; bases unmatched to any gene: 6. This CDR3 is 17 amino acids long. In germline, CDR1 is SGHRS, CDR2 YFSETQ. CDR3 residues: CASSSGLAGASSYEQYF. The CDR3 region has the DNA TGCGCCAGCAGCTCCGGACTAGCGGGGGCCAGCTCCTACGAGCAGTACTTC.

Worth noting for this clonotype: A much more abundant neighbour one base away suggests this may be a read error. This sequence joins TRBV24-1 and TRBJ2-5, with TRBD1 matching 10 bases. The germline V gene has CDR1 KGHDR and CDR2 SFDVKD. CDR3 length: 16 amino acids. CDR3 sequence reads: CASSDTGTGDGETQYF. In DNA, the CDR3 is TGTGCCAGCAGTGATACCGGGACAGGGGACGGAGAGACCCAGTACTTC.

The rearrangement uses TRBV7-3 and TRBJ2-2; 8 bases map to TRBD1. The CDR3 extends over 14 amino acids. Germline V gene lookup returns CDR1 SGHTA and CDR2 FQGTGA. V gave up 4 bases and J gave up 7 bases; unmatched junction bases: 5. In DNA, the CDR3 is TGTGCCAGCAGCTCGGACAGGGTATTCGGGGAGCTGTTTTTT. Residues: CASSSDRVFGELFF.

Regarding this clonotype: A much larger clone lies one base from this, so it may be a read error. This chain joins TRBV3-1 and TRBJ2-1; 12 bases map to TRBD2. The CDR3 consists of 15 residues. Looked up from germline, CDR1 is LGHDT and CDR2 is YNNKEL (reference sequence). Trimming cost V 6 bases and J 5 bases; bases outside gene matches: 5. The CDR3 nucleotides read TGTGCCAGCAGTTCTAGGACTAGCGGGAACAATGAGCAGTTCTTC. It yields the protein CASSSRTSGNNEQFF.

This clonotype turned up a few times. V and J are TRBV9 and TRBJ2-4; TRBD1 matches at 7 bases. Trimming removed 0 bases from V and 5 bases from J; junction bases left unmatched: 2. This CDR3 has 14 amino acids. Germline V gene sequence: CDR1 SGDLS, CDR2 YYNGEE. The CDR3 loop is CASSVGQGQNIQYF. The CDR3 DNA is TGTGCCAGCAGCGTAGGACAGGGCCAAAACATTCAGTACTTC. Looking up the rest from reference TRBV9 and TRBJ2-4 gives the full variable domain: DSGVTQTPKHLITATGQRVTLRCSPRSGDLSVYWYQQSLDQGLQFLIQYYNGEERAKGNILERFSAQQFPDLHSELNLSSLELGDSALYFCASSVGQGQNIQYFGAGTRLSVL.

There are many counts of this clonotype. This rearrangement joins TRBV5-4 to TRBJ1-1, with 8 bases that match TRBD1. The length of the CDR3 is 16 residues. The germline V gene has CDR1 SGHNT and CDR2 YYREEE (reference sequence). Unmatched junction bases numbered 12, after V lost 6 bases and J lost 2 bases. The CDR3 region is CASTNQRTGRNTEAFF. DNA for the CDR3: TGTGCCAGCACCAACCAGAGGACAGGGAGAAACACTGAAGCTTTCTTT.

Many counts were recorded for this clonotype. The rearrangement uses TRBV6-1 and TRBJ2-3, with 11 bases aligning to TRBD2. Germline V gene sequence: CDR1 MNHNS, CDR2 SASEGT. The CDR3 runs to 15 residues. The V segment lost 7 bases and the J segment 2 bases; nucleotides outside the gene matches: 5. Here the CDR3 reads CASTTSGGDTDTQYF. CDR3 coding DNA: TGTGCCAGCACCACTAGCGGGGGAGACACAGATACGCAGTATTTT.